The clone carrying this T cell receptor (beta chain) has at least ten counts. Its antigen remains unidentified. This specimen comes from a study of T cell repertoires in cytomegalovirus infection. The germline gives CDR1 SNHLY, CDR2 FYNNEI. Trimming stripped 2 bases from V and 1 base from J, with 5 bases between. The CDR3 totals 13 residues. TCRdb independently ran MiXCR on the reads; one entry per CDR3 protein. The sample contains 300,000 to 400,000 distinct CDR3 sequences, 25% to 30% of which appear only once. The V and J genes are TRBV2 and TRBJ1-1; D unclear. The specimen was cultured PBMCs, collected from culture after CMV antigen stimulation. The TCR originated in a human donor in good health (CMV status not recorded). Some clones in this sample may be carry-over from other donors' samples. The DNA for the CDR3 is TGTGCCAGCAGTGAACTGGAGAACACTGAAGCTTTCTTT. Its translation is CASSELENTEAFF.